This TCR beta chain was sequenced for a study of Graves' ophthalmopathy and Graves' hyperthyroidism. Amplifying from RNA transcripts, the study obtained TCR beta CDR3 regions. RT-PCR was first run with HTBI primers, then multiplex PCR in a second round. TCRdb re-called the multiplex PCR reads through MiXCR, storing one row per CDR3 protein. The sample holds 300,000 to 500,000 distinct CDR3 sequences, roughly 14% seen once. V was shortened by 1 base and J by 11 bases, with 9 bases between the two germline ends. The CDR3 totals 11 residues. Germline V gene sequence: CDR1 SGHKS, CDR2 YYEKEE (reference sequence). This clonotype was counted many times.

The V call is TRBV5-5, the J call TRBJ2-5, with D perhaps matching TRBD1 (6 bases). Sequenced sample: peripheral blood. This clonotype was obtained from a woman aged 18-29 years with stable Graves' hyperthyroidism. DNA for the CDR3: TGTGCCAGCAGCTTGAAGGGGGTTCAGTACTTC. Its protein is CASSLKGVQYF.